The source of this T cell receptor beta chain is a study of CD8 T cells in Susac syndrome. V lost 6 bases and J lost 2, with 7 bases in between. This CDR3 is 12 amino acids long. Germline CDR1 is MNHEY and CDR2 is SVGAGI. The RNA input was about 0.45 to 1 ug, and it was reverse transcribed with random hexamers. TCRdb processed the immunoSEQ multiplex PCR reads anew with MiXCR; each CDR3 protein has one entry. Of some 95,000 distinct CDR3 sequences detected, over 85% appear once; the ten largest clones hold 0.32%. The origin of this receptor is a human donor in good health. This chain links TRBV6-5 with TRBJ2-5; D is unclear. Sequenced sample: CD8+ T cells from PBMCs. The CDR3 region is CASSSLQETQYF. The CDR3 DNA is TGTGCCAGCAGCTCCTTACAAGAGACCCAGTACTTC.